The 22 T cell receptor beta chains below come from one sample, sequenced in a study of tumor and adjacent non-tumor tissue in lung cancer. No cell sorting was done before RNA was extracted from the tissue. Three rounds of nested PCR, following a modified ARM-PCR protocol, produced the TCRbeta library. Each CDR3 protein gets one entry after TCRdb re-called the multiplex PCR reads with MiXCR. Here the sample spans just over 200,000 distinct CDR3 sequences, around 71% being singletons. Specimen: lung tumor tissue. The receptors originated from a man in his fifties or sixties with non-small cell lung cancer.

About this clonotype: One end of the junction varies from germline; a read error may be responsible. The V gene is TRBV5-4, the J gene TRBJ2-5, with D unresolved. In germline, CDR1 is SGHNT, CDR2 YYREEE (reference sequence). The CDR3 runs to 13 residues. The CDR3 reads CARSLEWEEIQYF. CDR3 sequence (DNA): TGTGCCAGGAGCTTGGAATGGGAAGAGATCCAGTACTTC.

With regard to this clonotype: Sequence at one end of the junction differs from germline and may be a read error. The chain uses TRBV11-3 and TRBJ2-7, with 7 bases lining up with TRBD2. CDR3 size: 14 residues. Germline loops: CDR1 SGHNT, CDR2 YENEEA. In nucleotides, the CDR3 is TGTCCGAGCAGCTTAACGGGGGGATCCCACGAGCAATACTTC. This encodes CPSSLTGGSHEQYF.

The sample holds a few counts of this clonotype. The gene calls are TRBV20-1 and TRBJ2-1; TRBD2 is a possible D gene (6 bases). The CDR3 sequence is 16 residues long. Per the germline V gene, CDR1 is DFQATT and CDR2 is SNEGSKA (reference sequence). Trimming took 0 bases from V and 3 from J, leaving 15 bases between them. The CDR3 loop reads CSARDPLLANYNEQFF. The CDR3 bases are TGCAGTGCTAGAGACCCCTTACTAGCTAACTACAATGAGCAGTTCTTC.

A word on this clonotype: The junction differs from germline at one of its ends, possibly a read error. The chain employs TRBV4-2 and TRBJ2-6; D is perhaps TRBD1 (5 bases). The germline CDR1 and CDR2 sequences are LGHNA and YNFKEQ. The length of the CDR3 is 16 residues. The CDR3 sequence: CASSQELSYGANFLTF. CDR3 nucleotide sequence: TGTGCCAGCAGCCAAGAGTTGAGTTATGGGGCCAACTTCCTGACATTC.

This chain joins TRBV11-1 and TRBJ2-1; TRBD2 matches at 10 bases. The germline V gene has CDR1 SGHAT and CDR2 FQDESV (reference sequence). The CDR3 sequence is 17 residues long. The trim removed 2 bases at V and 14 bases at J, leaving 18 bases unmatched. DNA for the CDR3: TGTGCCAGCAGCTTATCTCGGTTAGCGGGAGGCAACAATGGGGAGTTCTTC. Amino acids: CASSLSRLAGGNNGEFF.

Comments on this clonotype: This may stem from a read error, because a much larger clone lies one nucleotide away. The gene calls are TRBV29-1 and TRBJ2-1, with TRBD1 as a possible D gene (5 bases). The CDR3 runs 11 residues. CDR1 is SQVTM, CDR2 ANQGSEA, per germline. The CDR3 DNA reads TGCGGCGTTGAAACAGGTTTGGAGCAGTTCTTC. Residues: CGVETGLEQFF.

Points on this clonotype: Given a much more abundant clone one base away, this may be a read error. The V and J genes are TRBV6-2 or TRBV6-3 and TRBJ2-7; perhaps D is TRBD1 or TRBD2 (6 bases each). CDR3 length: 15 residues. The V and J ends lost 6 bases and 1 base respectively, with 16 bases between them. The germline V gene encodes CDR1 MNHEY and CDR2 SVGEGT. In DNA, the CDR3 is TGTGCCAGCAGGACTACAGGGAGGTTGTCCTACGAGCAGTACTTC. It translates to CASRTTGRLSYEQYF.

As regards this clonotype: Lacking the conserved final phenylalanine or tryptophan, this CDR3 likely reflects a read error. The chain uses TRBV24-1 and TRBJ1-1; D remains unclear. V lost 4 bases and J lost 1, with 12 bases in between. The CDR3 has 15 amino acids. CDR1 is KGHDR and CDR2 is SFDVKD in the germline V gene. The CDR3 loop is CATSEFPTANTEAFY. As DNA, the CDR3 is TGTGCCACCAGTGAGTTCCCGACTGCGAACACTGAAGCTTTCTAT.

For this clonotype: A clone one base away is much larger, so this may be a read error. The J gene is TRBJ1-1, the V gene TRBV20-1, with unresolved D. This CDR3 has 14 residues. Germline loops: CDR1 DFQATT, CDR2 SNEGSKA (reference sequence). V shed 2 bases and J shed 1 base, with 11 bases lying between them. CDR3 sequence reads: CSARHLRTNTEAFF. The CDR3 DNA sequence: TGCAGTGCTAGACACCTGCGGACGAACACTGAAGCTTTCTTT.

This clonotype was observed a single time. A read error may be the cause here, since a much bigger clone is one base away. This chain links TRBV4-2 with TRBJ2-7, with 7 bases that match TRBD1. CDR1 LGHNA and CDR2 YNFKEQ come from the germline V gene. The CDR3 has 14 amino acids. V gave up 0 bases and J gave up 3 bases; unmatched junction bases: 2. The DNA for the CDR3 is TGTGCCAGCAGCCAAGAGGACAGGCTCTACGAGCAGTACTTC. Translated: CASSQEDRLYEQYF.

With respect to this clonotype: A read error may be the cause here, since a much bigger clone is one base away. The gene calls are TRBV4-1 and TRBJ1-1, with no clear D. Trimming shortened V by 2 bases and J by 11 bases, and 18 bases separated the two germline ends. Germline CDR1 MGHRA, CDR2 YSYEKL. The CDR3 length is 14 residues. The CDR3 nucleotides read TGCGCCAGCAGCCAACCCTTTGAAGTGGTAGGGGCTTTCTTT. Amino acid sequence: CASSQPFEVVGAFF.

In its sample, this clonotype was seen many times. The chain carries TRBV11-3 and TRBJ2-6, with D perhaps TRBD1 (6 bases). The CDR3 loop spans 17 amino acids. CDR1 is SGHNT, CDR2 YENEEA, per germline. The V and J ends lost 4 bases and 0 bases respectively, with 13 bases between them. CDR3 sequence: CASSSQGSSSGANVLTF. In DNA, the CDR3 is TGTGCCAGCAGCTCTCAGGGGTCTAGCTCTGGGGCCAACGTCCTGACTTTC.

The chain employs TRBV21-1 and TRBJ2-1; the table names TRBD1, a call not compared with the DNA. TRBV21-1 is listed as a pseudogene. The CDR3 runs to 15 residues. CDR3 DNA sequence: TGTGCCAGCCCCGCCAGGGGGCAATGGTACAATGAGCAGTTCTTC. It codes for CASPARGQWYNEQFF.

Comments on this clonotype: A much larger clonotype is one base distant, so this may be a read error. The chain couples TRBV20-1 to TRBJ2-2; maybe TRBD2 (6 bases). This CDR3 is 14 amino acids long. Germline V lookup: CDR1 DFQATT, CDR2 SNEGSKA (reference sequence). Trimming pared 6 bases from V and 9 bases from J, leaving 20 bases between. This chain's CDR3 is CSALRGAGTRELFF. CDR3 DNA sequence: TGCAGTGCCCTCCGAGGGGCGGGGACCAGGGAGCTGTTTTTT.

This chain uses TRBV24-1 with TRBJ1-2, with D maybe TRBD1 (5 bases). Germline V CDR1 and CDR2: KGHDR, SFDVKD. The CDR3 is 12 residues long. V lost 5 bases and J lost 8, with 11 bases in between. The CDR3 loop is CATSGGGSGYTF. CDR3 nucleotides: TGTGCCACCAGTGGCGGGGGAAGCGGCTACACCTTC.

The chain couples TRBV6-1 to TRBJ1-5, with 10 bases identical to TRBD1. Germline lookup yields CDR1 MNHNS and CDR2 SASEGT. V lost 7 bases to trimming and J lost 6 bases; unmatched junction nucleotides: 9. This CDR3 is built from 15 residues. The CDR3 DNA is TGTGCCAGCATCAGTGGACAGGGGGTGACTCAGCCCCAGCATTTT. This codes for CASISGQGVTQPQHF.

The chain couples TRBV11-1 to TRBJ2-7; tentative D call: TRBD1 (5 bases). Trimming shortened V by 11 bases and J by 3 bases, and 17 bases separated the two germline ends. Germline values: CDR1 SGHAT, CDR2 FQDESV (reference sequence). This CDR3 comprises 13 residues. The CDR3 coding sequence is TGTGCCGGCATGAGTCAGGGTGGCTACGAGCAGTACTTC. Its protein product is CAGMSQGGYEQYF.

The V and J genes are TRBV12-3 or TRBV12-4 and TRBJ1-5; D uncertain. The length of the CDR3 is 13 residues. V lost 6 bases and J lost 1, with 7 bases in between. As DNA, the CDR3 is TGTGCCAGCAGCCTAGAGAGCAATCAGCCCCAGCATTTT. Its translation: CASSLESNQPQHF.

Comment on this clonotype: As the CDR3 is not closed by the conserved phenylalanine or tryptophan, this likely results from a read error. V is TRBV6-2 or TRBV6-3 and J is TRBJ2-7; D may match TRBD1 or TRBD2 (5 bases each). CDR3 length: 14 amino acids. CDR1 and CDR2 from the germline V gene are MNHEY and SVGEGT. V dropped 6 bases and J dropped 0 bases, with 12 bases sitting between them. In nucleotides, the CDR3 is TGTGCCAGCAGAAAGGGACGAGACTCCTACGAGCAGTACCTC. Its protein product is CASRKGRDSYEQYL.

Comment on this clonotype: One end of the junction fails to match germline, which may point to a read error. The rearrangement joins TRBV5-5 to TRBJ1-4; 9 bases fit TRBD1. The CDR3 runs 14 residues. Germline V gives CDR1 SGHKS, CDR2 YYEKEE (reference sequence). The CDR3 protein is CASNLDRGDEKLFF. The DNA of the CDR3 is TGTGCTAGCAACTTGGACAGGGGCGACGAAAAACTGTTTTTT.

This clonotype showed up just a few times. The rearrangement links TRBV20-1 to TRBJ1-2; maybe TRBD1 (5 bases). The CDR3 loop spans 13 amino acids. Germline CDR1 DFQATT, CDR2 SNEGSKA (reference sequence). With 2 bases removed from V and 1 base from J, the gap between germline ends came to 8 bases. DNA of the CDR3: TGCAGTGCTAGACGGGGGGGTAACTATGGCTACACCTTC. Protein product: CSARRGGNYGYTF.

The V gene is TRBV5-4, the J gene TRBJ1-4; no reliable D call. The V and J ends lost 9 bases and 0 bases respectively, with 24 bases between them. In germline, CDR1 is SGHNT, CDR2 YYREEE (reference sequence). The CDR3 is made up of 18 amino acids. CDR3 sequence (DNA): TGTGCCAACAACTTGGGAGGAGCACTTTCCGCAACTAATGAAAAACTGTTTTTT. It encodes CANNLGGALSATNEKLFF.